Below, 10 T cell receptor beta chains from the same sample are listed, as sequenced in a study of blood T cell repertoires in COVID-19. Only in-frame clones appear in the TCRdb table, and some are missing; sequencing was by immunoSEQ multiplex PCR. Here the sample spans some 300,000 clones, approximately 88% being singletons. The sequencing sample was made of peripheral blood. Receptor source: a woman aged 25-40 years who had recovered from COVID-19.

The chain links TRBV24-1 to TRBJ2-3; 9 nucleotides align to TRBD1. The ends lost 8 bases at V and 6 bases at J; junction bases unmatched: 17. Germline CDR1 reads KGHDR; CDR2 reads SFDVKD. The CDR3 contains 17 residues. CDR3 sequence (DNA): TGTGCCACCATGATCTTTGGTACGGGACAGGGAGGGGATACGCAGTATTTT. Amino acids: CATMIFGTGQGGDTQYF.

The rearrangement joins TRBV4-3 to TRBJ1-2; the D gene is possibly TRBD1 (6 bases). The CDR3 is 15 residues long. CDR1 is LGHNA and CDR2 is YSLEER in the germline V gene. The V gene lost 0 bases and the J gene lost 4 bases, with 12 bases spanning the gap. The CDR3 nucleotides read TGCGCCAGCAGCCAAGAAGCGGGGGCGCGCTATGGCTACACCTTC. This gives the protein CASSQEAGARYGYTF.

The V call is TRBV5-1, the J call TRBJ2-3; TRBD2 matches 7 bases. From germline, CDR1 is SGHRS and CDR2 YFSETQ. V was pared by 4 bases and J by 0 bases, with 5 bases of the junction left unmatched. The CDR3 consists of 15 residues. In DNA, the CDR3 is TGCGCCAGCAGCCTACTAGCGACTAGCACAGATACGCAGTATTTT. It codes for CASSLLATSTDTQYF. The variable domain in full, completed from reference TRBV5-1 and TRBJ2-3, reads KAGVTQTPRYLIKTRGQQVTLSCSPISGHRSVSWYQQTPGQGLQFLFEYFSETQRNKGNFPGRFSGRQFSNSRSEMNVSTLELGDSALYLCASSLLATSTDTQYFGPGTRLTVL.

This clone appeared once. The chain carries TRBV2 and TRBJ1-5, with D possibly TRBD1 on 6 matching bases. The CDR3 sequence is 16 residues long. From germline, CDR1 is SNHLY and CDR2 FYNNEI. The V end was cut by 6 bases, the J end by 6 bases, with 21 bases between. CDR3 nucleotide sequence: TGTGCCAGCAGCGGGGGAGGGGGTACTGGTTTTCAGCCCCAGCATTTT. Residues: CASSGGGGTGFQPQHF.

The chain is built from TRBV2 and TRBJ1-6, with D possibly being TRBD1 (6 bases). In germline, CDR1 is SNHLY, CDR2 FYNNEI. This CDR3 region has 15 residues. V shed 1 base and J shed 5 bases, with 9 bases lying between them. The DNA for the CDR3 is TGTGCCAGCAGTGAAGAAGCAGGGGATAATTCACCCCTCCACTTT. It codes for CASSEEAGDNSPLHF.

The chain has TRBV28 and TRBJ1-5, with TRBD1 matching over 10 bases. The CDR3 covers 13 residues. In germline, CDR1 is MDHEN, CDR2 SYDVKM. Trimming at V came to 6 bases and at J to 5 bases, leaving 1 base not matched to a gene. The CDR3 sequence is CASRGQGDQPQHF. The CDR3 nucleotides read TGTGCCAGCAGAGGACAGGGGGATCAGCCCCAGCATTTT.

The genes are TRBV7-3 and TRBJ2-3, with D possibly being TRBD2 (5 bases). CDR3 length: 14 residues. The germline CDR1 and CDR2 sequences are SGHTA and FQGTGA. V lost 2 bases and J lost 4, with 10 bases in between. The CDR3 spells CASSLGSTSDTQYF. The DNA of the CDR3 is TGTGCCAGCAGCTTAGGGAGTACCTCAGATACGCAGTATTTT.

V usage is TRBV15 and J usage is TRBJ2-3; 7 bases match TRBD2. This CDR3 spans 17 amino acids. V lost 0 bases, J lost 5 bases, and 11 bases stayed unmatched. Germline CDR1 LNHNV, CDR2 YYDKDF (reference sequence). The CDR3 is CATSRDQLGREVDTQYF. CDR3 nucleotide sequence: TGTGCCACCAGCAGAGATCAATTGGGGAGGGAAGTAGATACGCAGTATTTT. Full variable domain (outside the CDR3, taken from reference TRBV15 and TRBJ2-3): DAMVIQNPRYQVTQFGKPVTLSCSQTLNHNVMYWYQQKSSQAPKLLFHYYDKDFNNEADTPDNFQSRRPNTSFCFLDIRSPGLGDTAMYLCATSRDQLGREVDTQYFGPGTRLTVL.

This chain joins TRBV6-2 or TRBV6-3 and TRBJ1-1; TRBD1 is a possible D gene (5 bases). Germline CDR1 is MNHEY and CDR2 is SVGEGT. The CDR3 has 13 amino acids. V lost 5 bases to trimming and J lost 4 bases, with 11 bases between them. CDR3 coding DNA: TGTGCCAGCAGTATTGGGGGAGGCACTGAAGCTTTCTTT. It codes for CASSIGGGTEAFF.

V is TRBV6-2 or TRBV6-3 and J is TRBJ2-1, with a tentative D call TRBD2 (5 bases). With 6 bases removed from V and 14 bases from J, the gap between germline ends came to 14 bases. Germline CDR1 is MNHEY and CDR2 is SVGEGT. CDR3 length: 11 residues. The CDR3 sequence: CASSVTGLKFF. The CDR3 DNA follows: TGTGCCAGCAGCGTGACGGGGTTGAAGTTCTTC.